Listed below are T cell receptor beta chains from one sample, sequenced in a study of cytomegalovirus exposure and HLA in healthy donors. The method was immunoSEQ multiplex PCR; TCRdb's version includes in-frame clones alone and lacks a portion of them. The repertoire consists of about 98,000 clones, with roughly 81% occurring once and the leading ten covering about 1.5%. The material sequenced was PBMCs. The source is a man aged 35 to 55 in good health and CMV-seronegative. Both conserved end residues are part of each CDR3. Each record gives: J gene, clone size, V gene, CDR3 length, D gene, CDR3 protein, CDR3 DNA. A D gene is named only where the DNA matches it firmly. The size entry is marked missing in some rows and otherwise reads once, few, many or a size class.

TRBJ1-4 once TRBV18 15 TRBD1 CASSPPTGSNEKLFF TGTGCCAGCTCACCACCGACAGGGTCTAATGAAAAACTGTTTTTT
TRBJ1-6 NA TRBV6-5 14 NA CASAAGSQNSPLHF TGTGCCAGCGCGGCCGGGTCCCAAAATTCACCCCTCCACTTT
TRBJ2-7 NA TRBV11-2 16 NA CASSLPFGLRLYEQYF TGTGCCAGCAGCCTCCCCTTTGGGTTGCGGCTCTACGAGCAGTACTTC
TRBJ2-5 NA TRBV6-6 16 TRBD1 CASSYSLGQRKETQYF TGTGCCAGCAGTTACTCTTTGGGACAGCGGAAAGAGACCCAGTACTTC
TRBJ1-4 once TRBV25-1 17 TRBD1 CASSDWGTGRTNEKLFF TGTGCCAGCAGTGATTGGGGGACAGGAAGAACTAATGAAAAACTGTTTTTT
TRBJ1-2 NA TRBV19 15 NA CASSIPSRRVYGYTF TGTGCCAGTAGTATTCCCTCTCGCAGGGTCTATGGCTACACCTTC
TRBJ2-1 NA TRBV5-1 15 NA CASSPQGRSYNEQFF TGCGCCAGCAGCCCTCAGGGCCGCTCCTACAATGAGCAGTTCTTC
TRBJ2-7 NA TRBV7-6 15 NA CASSLAGALSYEQYF TGTGCCAGCAGCTTAGCGGGGGCCCTGTCCTACGAGCAGTACTTC
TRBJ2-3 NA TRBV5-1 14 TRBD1 CASSLTTGADTQYF TGCGCCAGCAGCTTGACGACAGGGGCAGATACGCAGTATTTT
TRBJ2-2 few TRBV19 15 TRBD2 CASSRGGTNTGELFF TGTGCCAGTTCCCGGGGGGGGACGAACACCGGGGAGCTGTTTTTT
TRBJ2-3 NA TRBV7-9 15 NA CASSLVSVSTDTQYF TGTGCCAGCAGCTTAGTGTCGGTGAGCACAGATACGCAGTATTTT
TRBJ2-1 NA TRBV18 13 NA CASSPPAEDEQFF TGTGCCAGCTCACCCCCCGCCGAGGATGAGCAGTTCTTC
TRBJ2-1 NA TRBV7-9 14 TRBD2 CASSWTSGENEQFF TGTGCCAGCAGCTGGACTAGCGGGGAGAATGAGCAGTTCTTC
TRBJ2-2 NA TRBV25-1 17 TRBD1 CASSERKTGGNTGELFF TGTGCCAGCAGTGAGAGAAAGACAGGGGGTAACACCGGGGAGCTGTTTTTT
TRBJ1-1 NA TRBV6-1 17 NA CASSEAVRPGTPTEAFF TGTGCCAGCAGTGAAGCCGTCAGACCAGGAACCCCCACTGAAGCTTTCTTT
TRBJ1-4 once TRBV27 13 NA CASSFPNSSKLFF TGTGCCAGCAGTTTTCCCAACTCGTCTAAACTGTTTTTT
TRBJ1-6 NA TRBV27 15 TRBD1 CASSERTGLFSPLHF TGTGCCAGCAGTGAAAGGACAGGGCTTTTTTCACCCCTCCACTTT
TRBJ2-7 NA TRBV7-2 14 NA CASSPTTGSYEQYF TGTGCCAGCAGCCCGACGACAGGCTCCTACGAGCAGTACTTC
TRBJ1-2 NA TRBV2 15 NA CASSNQENFLYGYTF TGTGCCAGCTCGAACCAGGAAAACTTCCTTTATGGCTACACCTTC
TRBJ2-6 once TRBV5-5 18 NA CASIYLTGLRSGANVLTF TGTGCCAGCATCTACCTGACAGGTCTCCGCTCTGGGGCCAACGTCCTGACTTTC
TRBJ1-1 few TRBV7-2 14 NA CASSLGRGNTEAFF TGTGCCAGCAGCCTAGGTCGGGGGAACACTGAAGCTTTCTTT
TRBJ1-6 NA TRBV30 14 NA CAWSLSSYNSPLHF TGTGCCTGGAGTCTGAGCTCCTATAATTCACCCCTCCACTTT
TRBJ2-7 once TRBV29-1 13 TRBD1 CSVEGTGYGEQYF TGCAGCGTTGAAGGGACAGGGTATGGCGAGCAGTACTTC
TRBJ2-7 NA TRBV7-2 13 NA CASSSLDYYEQYF TGTGCCAGCAGCTCACTCGACTACTACGAGCAGTACTTC
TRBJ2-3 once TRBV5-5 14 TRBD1 CASSFRGRTDTQYF TGTGCCAGCAGCTTTAGGGGGCGCACAGATACGCAGTATTTT
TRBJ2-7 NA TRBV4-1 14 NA CASSQAESSYEQYF TGCGCCAGCAGCCAAGCCGAGAGCTCCTACGAGCAGTACTTC
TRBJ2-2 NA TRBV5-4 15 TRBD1 CASSLLTGPGGELFF TGTGCCAGCAGCTTATTGACAGGGCCTGGCGGGGAGCTGTTTTTT
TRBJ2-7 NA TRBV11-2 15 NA CASSLDRARVYEQYF TGTGCCAGCAGCTTAGATAGGGCCAGGGTCTACGAGCAGTACTTC
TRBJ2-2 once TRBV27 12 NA CASSLVAGELFF TGTGCCAGCAGTTTAGTCGCCGGGGAGCTGTTTTTT
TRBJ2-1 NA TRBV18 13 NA CASSGSSYNEQFF TGTGCCAGCTCAGGGAGCTCCTACAATGAGCAGTTCTTC
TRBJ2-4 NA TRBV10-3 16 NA CAISEAPGRAKNIQYF TGTGCCATCAGTGAGGCTCCAGGGAGGGCCAAAAACATTCAGTACTTC
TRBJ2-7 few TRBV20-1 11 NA CSARDNYEQYF TGCAGTGCTAGAGATAACTACGAGCAGTACTTC
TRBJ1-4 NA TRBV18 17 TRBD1 CASSPRQGKTTNEKLFF TGTGCCAGCTCACCACGACAGGGGAAAACAACTAATGAAAAACTGTTTTTT
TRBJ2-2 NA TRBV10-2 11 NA CASTIAGELFF TGCGCCAGCACTATAGCCGGGGAGCTGTTTTTT
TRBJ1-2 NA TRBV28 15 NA CASSLEGGTDYGYTF TGTGCCAGCAGTTTGGAGGGGGGGACGGACTATGGCTACACCTTC
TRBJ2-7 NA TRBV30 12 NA CAWTGRNYEQYF TGTGCCTGGACAGGGCGAAACTACGAGCAGTACTTC
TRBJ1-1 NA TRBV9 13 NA CASSRGLNTEAFF TGTGCCAGCAGTCGCGGTTTGAACACTGAAGCTTTCTTT
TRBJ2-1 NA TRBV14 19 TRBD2 CASSHDHLLAVLSYNEQFF TGTGCCAGCAGCCACGACCATTTACTAGCGGTGCTCTCCTACAATGAGCAGTTCTTC
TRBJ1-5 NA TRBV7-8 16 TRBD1 CASSSLRTDRVKPQHF TGTGCCAGCAGCTCCTTGAGAACAGACAGGGTAAAGCCCCAGCATTTT
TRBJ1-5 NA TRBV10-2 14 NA CASSPPGHYQPQHF TGCGCCAGCAGTCCTCCAGGGCATTATCAGCCCCAGCATTTT
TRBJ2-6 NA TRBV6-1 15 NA CASSNWGPGANVLTF TGTGCCAGCAGTAATTGGGGGCCTGGGGCCAACGTCCTGACTTTC
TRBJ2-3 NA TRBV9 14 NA CASSVGQSTDTQYF TGTGCCAGCAGCGTAGGACAGAGCACAGATACGCAGTATTTT
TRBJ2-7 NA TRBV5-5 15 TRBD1 CASSRTLTGSYEQYF TGTGCCAGCAGCCGAACTTTGACAGGGTCCTACGAGCAGTACTTC